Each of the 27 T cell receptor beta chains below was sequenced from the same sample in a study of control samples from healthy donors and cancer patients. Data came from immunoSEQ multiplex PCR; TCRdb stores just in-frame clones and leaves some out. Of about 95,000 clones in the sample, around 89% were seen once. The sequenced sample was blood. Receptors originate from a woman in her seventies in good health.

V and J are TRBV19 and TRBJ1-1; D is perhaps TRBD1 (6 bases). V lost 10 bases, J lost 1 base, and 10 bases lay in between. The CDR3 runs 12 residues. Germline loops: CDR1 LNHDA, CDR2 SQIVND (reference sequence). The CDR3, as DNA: TGTGCCATCAAACAGGGGAACACTGAAGCTTTCTTT. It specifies CAIKQGNTEAFF.

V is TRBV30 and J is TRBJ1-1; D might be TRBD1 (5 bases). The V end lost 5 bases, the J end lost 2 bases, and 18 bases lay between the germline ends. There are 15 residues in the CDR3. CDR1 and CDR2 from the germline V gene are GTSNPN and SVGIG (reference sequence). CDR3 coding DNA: TGTGCCTGGGACACAGGTAGGGCAAAAAACACTGAAGCTTTCTTT. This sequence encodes CAWDTGRAKNTEAFF.

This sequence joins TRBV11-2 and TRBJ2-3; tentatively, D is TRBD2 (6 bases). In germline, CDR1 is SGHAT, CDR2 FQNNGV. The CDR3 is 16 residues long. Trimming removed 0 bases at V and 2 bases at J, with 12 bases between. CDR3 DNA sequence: TGTGCCAGCAGCTTAGATTCCGGGACTCTCACAGATACGCAGTATTTT. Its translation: CASSLDSGTLTDTQYF.

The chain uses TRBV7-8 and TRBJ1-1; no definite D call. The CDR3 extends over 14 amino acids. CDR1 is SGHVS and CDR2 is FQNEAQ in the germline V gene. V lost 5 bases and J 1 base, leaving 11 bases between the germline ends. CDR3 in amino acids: CASSLRYENTEAFF. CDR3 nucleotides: TGTGCCAGCAGCCTCCGATACGAGAACACTGAAGCTTTCTTT. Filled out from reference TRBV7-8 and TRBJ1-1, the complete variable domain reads GAGVSQSPRYKVAKRGQDVALRCDPISGHVSLFWYQQALGQGPEFLTYFQNEAQLDKSGLPSDRFFAERPEGSVSTLKIQRTQQEDSAVYLCASSLRYENTEAFFGQGTRLTVV.

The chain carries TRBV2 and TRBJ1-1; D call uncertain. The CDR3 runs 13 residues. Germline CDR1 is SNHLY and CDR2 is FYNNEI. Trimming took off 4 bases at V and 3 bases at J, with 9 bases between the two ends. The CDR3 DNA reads TGTGCCAGCAGTGCAACGGGTGACACTGAAGCTTTCTTT. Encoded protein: CASSATGDTEAFF.

CDR3 residues: CASSQEPLNQPQHF. CDR3 nucleotides: TGCGCCAGCAGCCAAGAACCCCTCAATCAGCCCCAGCATTTT. The chain links TRBV4-1 to TRBJ1-5; D gene uncertain. The CDR3 loop spans 14 amino acids. Germline-derived CDR1 and CDR2 are MGHRA and YSYEKL. Trimming removed 0 bases at V and 3 bases at J, with 6 bases between.

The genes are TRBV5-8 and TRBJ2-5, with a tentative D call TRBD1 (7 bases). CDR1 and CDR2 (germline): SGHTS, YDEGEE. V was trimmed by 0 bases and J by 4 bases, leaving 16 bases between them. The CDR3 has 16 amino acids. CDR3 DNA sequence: TGTGCCAGCAGCTTGGTGAGAGGAGGGGGCATAGAGACCCAGTACTTC. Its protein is CASSLVRGGGIETQYF. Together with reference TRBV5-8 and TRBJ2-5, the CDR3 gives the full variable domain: EAGVTQSPTHLIKTRGQQATLRCSPISGHTSVYWYQQALGLGLQFLLWYDEGEERNRGNFPPRFSGRQFPNYSSELNVNALELEDSALYLCASSLVRGGGIETQYFGPGTRLLVL.

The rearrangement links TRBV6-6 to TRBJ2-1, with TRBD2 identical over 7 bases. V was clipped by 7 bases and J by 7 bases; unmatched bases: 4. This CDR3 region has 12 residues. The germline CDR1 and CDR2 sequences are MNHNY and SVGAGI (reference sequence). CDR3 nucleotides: TGTGCCAGCACCACCGGGGGGAATGAGCAGTTCTTC. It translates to CASTTGGNEQFF.

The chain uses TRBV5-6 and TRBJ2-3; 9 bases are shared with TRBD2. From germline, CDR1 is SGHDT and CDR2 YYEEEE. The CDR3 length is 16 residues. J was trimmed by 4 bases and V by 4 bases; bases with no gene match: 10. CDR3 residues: CASSRGLAGGADTQYF. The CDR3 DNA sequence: TGTGCCAGCAGCAGGGGACTAGCCGGGGGCGCAGATACGCAGTATTTT.

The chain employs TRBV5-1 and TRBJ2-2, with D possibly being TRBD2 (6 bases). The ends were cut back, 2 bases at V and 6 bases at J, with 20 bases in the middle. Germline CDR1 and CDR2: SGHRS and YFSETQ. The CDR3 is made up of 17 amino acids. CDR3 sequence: CASSFNRWEKRAGELFF. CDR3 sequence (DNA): TGCGCCAGCAGCTTTAATAGGTGGGAGAAGCGGGCCGGGGAGCTGTTTTTT.

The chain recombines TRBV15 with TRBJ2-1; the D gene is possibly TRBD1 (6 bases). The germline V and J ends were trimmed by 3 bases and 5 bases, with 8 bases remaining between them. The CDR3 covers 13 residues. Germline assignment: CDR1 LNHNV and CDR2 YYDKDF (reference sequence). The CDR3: CATSRDSHNEQFF. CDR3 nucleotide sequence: TGTGCCACCAGCAGGGACAGCCACAATGAGCAGTTCTTC.

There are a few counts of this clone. CDR3: CASSDSAHTSGEQFF. The CDR3 region has the DNA TGTGCCAGCAGTGACTCAGCCCACACCAGCGGTGAGCAGTTCTTC. The chain is built from TRBV6-4 and TRBJ2-1; possible D gene TRBD2, 5 bases. The CDR3 is 15 amino acids. Looked up from germline, CDR1 is MRHNA and CDR2 is SNTAGT. Trimming shortened V by 0 bases and J by 9 bases, and 15 bases separated the two germline ends.

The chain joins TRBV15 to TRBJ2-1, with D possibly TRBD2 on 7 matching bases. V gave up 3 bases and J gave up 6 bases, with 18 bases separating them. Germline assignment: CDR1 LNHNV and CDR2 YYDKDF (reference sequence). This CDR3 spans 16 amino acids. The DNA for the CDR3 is TGTGCCACCAGCAGGCGAGGGGGGGGCCGTGGCAATGAGCAGTTCTTC. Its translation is CATSRRGGGRGNEQFF.

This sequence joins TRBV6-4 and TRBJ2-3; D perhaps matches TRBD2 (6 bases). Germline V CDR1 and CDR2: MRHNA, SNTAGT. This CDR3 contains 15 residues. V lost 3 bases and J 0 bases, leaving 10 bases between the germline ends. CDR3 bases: TGTGCCAGCAGTGATAGGGCGGGGAGCACAGATACGCAGTATTTT. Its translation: CASSDRAGSTDTQYF.

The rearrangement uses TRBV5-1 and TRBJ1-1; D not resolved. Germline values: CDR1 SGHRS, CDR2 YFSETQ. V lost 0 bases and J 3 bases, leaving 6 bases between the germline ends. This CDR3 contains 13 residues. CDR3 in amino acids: CASSLGADTEAFF. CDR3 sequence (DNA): TGCGCCAGCAGCTTGGGTGCTGACACTGAAGCTTTCTTT.

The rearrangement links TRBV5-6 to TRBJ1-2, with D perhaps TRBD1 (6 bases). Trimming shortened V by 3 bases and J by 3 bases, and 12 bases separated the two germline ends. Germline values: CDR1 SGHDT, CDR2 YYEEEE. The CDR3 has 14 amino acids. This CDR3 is CASSSKTGYYGYTF. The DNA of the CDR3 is TGTGCCAGCAGCTCTAAGACAGGCTACTATGGCTACACCTTC.

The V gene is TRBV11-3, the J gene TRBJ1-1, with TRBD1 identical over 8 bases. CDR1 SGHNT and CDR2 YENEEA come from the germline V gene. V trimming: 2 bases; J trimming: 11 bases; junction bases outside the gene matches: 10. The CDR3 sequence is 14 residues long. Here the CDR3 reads CASSLSATGARAFF. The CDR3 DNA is TGTGCCAGCAGCTTATCGGCGACAGGGGCACGGGCTTTCTTT.

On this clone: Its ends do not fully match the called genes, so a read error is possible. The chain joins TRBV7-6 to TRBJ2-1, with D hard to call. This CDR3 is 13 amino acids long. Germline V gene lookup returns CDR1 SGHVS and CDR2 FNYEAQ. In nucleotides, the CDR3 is TGTGCCAGCAGCCCGAAGGATGACCTACCTCAGGTCTTC. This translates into CASSPKDDLPQVF.

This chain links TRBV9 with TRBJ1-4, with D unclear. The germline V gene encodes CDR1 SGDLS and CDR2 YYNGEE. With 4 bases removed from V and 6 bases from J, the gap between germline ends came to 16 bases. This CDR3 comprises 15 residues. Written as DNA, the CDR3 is TGTGCCAGCAGCCGACTCGGGGAGCCAGATGAAAAACTGTTTTTT. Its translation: CASSRLGEPDEKLFF.

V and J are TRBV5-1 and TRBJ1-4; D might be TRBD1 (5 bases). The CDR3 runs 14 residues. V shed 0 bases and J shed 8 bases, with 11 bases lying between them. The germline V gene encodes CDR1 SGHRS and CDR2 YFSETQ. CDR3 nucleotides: TGCGCCAGCAGCTTGGTGGGGGTAGAGGAAAAACTGTTTTTT. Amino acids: CASSLVGVEEKLFF. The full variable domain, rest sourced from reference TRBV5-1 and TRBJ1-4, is KAGVTQTPRYLIKTRGQQVTLSCSPISGHRSVSWYQQTPGQGLQFLFEYFSETQRNKGNFPGRFSGRQFSNSRSEMNVSTLELGDSALYLCASSLVGVEEKLFFGSGTQLSVL.

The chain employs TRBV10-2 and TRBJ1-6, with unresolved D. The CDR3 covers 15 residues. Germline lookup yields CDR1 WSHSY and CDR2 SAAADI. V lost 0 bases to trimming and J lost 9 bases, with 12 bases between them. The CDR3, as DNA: TGCGCCAGCAGTGAGTCCCCTGGCGAGTTTTCACCCCTCCACTTT. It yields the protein CASSESPGEFSPLHF.

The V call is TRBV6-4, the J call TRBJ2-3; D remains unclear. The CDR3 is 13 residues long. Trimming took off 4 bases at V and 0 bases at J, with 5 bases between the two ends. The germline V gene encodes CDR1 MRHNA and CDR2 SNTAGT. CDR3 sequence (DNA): TGTGCCAGCAGTGCGGCGAGCACAGATACGCAGTATTTT. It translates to CASSAASTDTQYF.

The CDR3 sequence is CASSCRWGNTEAFF. For the CDR3, the DNA is TGTGCCAGCAGCTGCCGGTGGGGTAACACTGAAGCTTTCTTT. The chain carries TRBV7-4 and TRBJ1-1; D is uncertain. V lost 4 bases and J lost 2, with 11 bases in between. The CDR3 length is 14 residues. Germline V gives CDR1 SGHVT, CDR2 SQSDAQ.

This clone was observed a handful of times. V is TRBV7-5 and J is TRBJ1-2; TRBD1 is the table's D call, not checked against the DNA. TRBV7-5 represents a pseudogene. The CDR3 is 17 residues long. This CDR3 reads CARSGRGQGPPTHGYTF. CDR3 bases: TGTGCCAGAAGCGGCAGAGGACAGGGCCCGCCTACTCATGGCTACACCTTC.

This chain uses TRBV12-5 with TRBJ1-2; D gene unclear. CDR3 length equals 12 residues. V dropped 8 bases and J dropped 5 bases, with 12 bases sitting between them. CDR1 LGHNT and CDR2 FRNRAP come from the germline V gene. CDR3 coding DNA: TGTGCTAGTTCCATGGAGACTTATGGCTACACCTTC. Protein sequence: CASSMETYGYTF.

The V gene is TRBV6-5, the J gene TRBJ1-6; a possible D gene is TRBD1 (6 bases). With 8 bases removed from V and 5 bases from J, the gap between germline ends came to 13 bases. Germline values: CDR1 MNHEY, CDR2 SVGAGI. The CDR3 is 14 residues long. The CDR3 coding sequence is TGTGCCAGCGCCACCGGGACAAATAATTCACCCCTCCACTTT. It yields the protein CASATGTNNSPLHF.

The CDR3 DNA reads TGTGCCAGCAGCTCTTTGGATGAGCAGTTCTTC. Residues: CASSSLDEQFF. This chain links TRBV5-6 with TRBJ2-1, with D hard to call. Trimming removed 3 bases at V and 8 bases at J, with 6 bases between. This CDR3 comprises 11 residues. CDR1 and CDR2 from the germline V gene are SGHDT and YYEEEE.